A selection of T cell receptor beta chains follows, all from one sample in a study of cytomegalovirus exposure and HLA in healthy donors. The assay was immunoSEQ multiplex PCR, and TCRdb's table has in-frame clones only and misses some. The sample carries about 340,000 clones, 70% to 90% recorded once. The sequenced material came from PBMCs. These receptors were collected from a woman under 30 in good health and CMV-seronegative. CDR3s include the opening cysteine and the closing phenylalanine or tryptophan. The order of the fields is D gene, V gene, clone size, J gene, CDR3 DNA, CDR3 protein. The D gene is left open where the match is weak. Rows give clone size only sometimes, using once, few, many, or a class for an expanded clone.

d_gene: NA; v_gene: TRBV5-1; abundance: NA; j_gene: TRBJ1-1; CDR3nt: TGCGCCAGCAGCTTGGACAGGGTTGAAGCTTTCTTT; CDR3aa: CASSLDRVEAFF
d_gene: TRBD1; v_gene: TRBV27; abundance: NA; j_gene: TRBJ2-6; CDR3nt: TGTGCCAGCAGTTTATCCGGGACAGGGTCTTCTGGGGCCAACGTCCTGACTTTC; CDR3aa: CASSLSGTGSSGANVLTF
d_gene: TRBD2; v_gene: TRBV5-4; abundance: NA; j_gene: TRBJ2-1; CDR3nt: TGTGCCAGCAGCTCAGAGCGGGAGGGCCCGGGTGAGCAGTTCTTC; CDR3aa: CASSSEREGPGEQFF
d_gene: NA; v_gene: TRBV5-1; abundance: once; j_gene: TRBJ2-1; CDR3nt: TGCGCCAGCAGCGTTAACAGTGAGCAGTTCTTC; CDR3aa: CASSVNSEQFF
d_gene: TRBD1; v_gene: TRBV9; abundance: once; j_gene: TRBJ1-1; CDR3nt: TGTGCCAGCAGCGTAGGGGACAGGGGCATGAACACTGAAGCTTTCTTT; CDR3aa: CASSVGDRGMNTEAFF
d_gene: NA; v_gene: TRBV18; abundance: once; j_gene: TRBJ1-5; CDR3nt: TGTGCCAGCTCACCGAGCGGGACTGGCAATCAGCCCCAGCATTTT; CDR3aa: CASSPSGTGNQPQHF
d_gene: TRBD1; v_gene: TRBV28; abundance: NA; j_gene: TRBJ1-2; CDR3nt: TGTGCCAGCAGACCAGGGACAGGAGCTAACTATGGCTACACCTTC; CDR3aa: CASRPGTGANYGYTF
d_gene: NA; v_gene: TRBV6-1; abundance: NA; j_gene: TRBJ1-3; CDR3nt: TGTGCCAGCAGTGATTGGGAGGACTCTGGAAACACCATATATTTT; CDR3aa: CASSDWEDSGNTIYF
d_gene: TRBD2; v_gene: TRBV5-6; abundance: NA; j_gene: TRBJ2-1; CDR3nt: TGTGCCAGCAGCTTGCGGGGGGTGGCTGAGCAGTTCTTC; CDR3aa: CASSLRGVAEQFF
d_gene: NA; v_gene: TRBV6-1; abundance: NA; j_gene: TRBJ2-6; CDR3nt: TGTGCCAGCAGTGAGACTGAACGGGACTCTGGGGCCAACGTCCTGACTTTC; CDR3aa: CASSETERDSGANVLTF
d_gene: NA; v_gene: TRBV5-6; abundance: NA; j_gene: TRBJ1-1; CDR3nt: TGTGCCAGCAGCTTGGGGCAGGGCCCAGCTTTCTTT; CDR3aa: CASSLGQGPAFF
d_gene: NA; v_gene: TRBV18; abundance: NA; j_gene: TRBJ2-7; CDR3nt: TGTGCCAGCTCATCGACACAGGGTAAACCCTACGAGCAGTACTTC; CDR3aa: CASSSTQGKPYEQYF
d_gene: TRBD1; v_gene: TRBV27; abundance: NA; j_gene: TRBJ2-2; CDR3nt: TGTGCCAGCAGTTGTCAATCGGACAGGGCCCCTAACACCGGGGAGCTGTTTTTT; CDR3aa: CASSCQSDRAPNTGELFF
d_gene: TRBD2; v_gene: TRBV5-1; abundance: NA; j_gene: TRBJ2-1; CDR3nt: TGCGCCAGCAGCTTGGGACTAGCGGGAGGACTGACCTACAATGAGCAGTTCTTC; CDR3aa: CASSLGLAGGLTYNEQFF
d_gene: TRBD2; v_gene: TRBV10-3; abundance: NA; j_gene: TRBJ2-5; CDR3nt: TGTGCCATCAGTGTCGGGAGGGCCGGGGAGACCCAGTACTTC; CDR3aa: CAISVGRAGETQYF
d_gene: TRBD2; v_gene: TRBV27; abundance: NA; j_gene: TRBJ2-1; CDR3nt: TGTGCCAGCAGTCCGACCTCCGGGACTAGCGGGCCCTCCTACAATGAGCAGTTCTTC; CDR3aa: CASSPTSGTSGPSYNEQFF
d_gene: NA; v_gene: TRBV11-1; abundance: NA; j_gene: TRBJ1-2; CDR3nt: TGTGCCAGCAGCTTAGGGCCACCCGCTGGCTACACCTTC; CDR3aa: CASSLGPPAGYTF
d_gene: NA; v_gene: TRBV20-1; abundance: NA; j_gene: TRBJ1-2; CDR3nt: TGCAGCCACTTGGGGAGGGAAGGCTACACCTTC; CDR3aa: CSHLGREGYTF
d_gene: TRBD2; v_gene: TRBV4-3; abundance: NA; j_gene: TRBJ2-7; CDR3nt: TGCGCCAGCAGCCAAGGTACTAGCGGCTATTACGAGCAGTACTTC; CDR3aa: CASSQGTSGYYEQYF
d_gene: NA; v_gene: TRBV2; abundance: NA; j_gene: TRBJ1-1; CDR3nt: TGTGCCAGCAGTGTTAGGCAGGCGATGAACACTGAAGCTTTCTTT; CDR3aa: CASSVRQAMNTEAFF
d_gene: NA; v_gene: TRBV28; abundance: NA; j_gene: TRBJ2-5; CDR3nt: TGTGCCAGCAGATCCCCGGGACATATAGAACAAGAGACCCAGTACTTC; CDR3aa: CASRSPGHIEQETQYF
d_gene: NA; v_gene: TRBV5-6; abundance: NA; j_gene: TRBJ2-1; CDR3nt: TGTGCCAGCACAGGGGTCCACAATGAGCAGTTCTTC; CDR3aa: CASTGVHNEQFF
d_gene: NA; v_gene: TRBV4-3; abundance: NA; j_gene: TRBJ1-1; CDR3nt: TGCGCCAGCAGCCAAGATAGGCACAGGCAGAACACTGAAGCTTTCTTT; CDR3aa: CASSQDRHRQNTEAFF
d_gene: TRBD1; v_gene: TRBV6-5; abundance: NA; j_gene: TRBJ1-2; CDR3nt: TGTGCCAGCAGCCACTTCCTGGGACAGGGGGATGGCTACACCTTC; CDR3aa: CASSHFLGQGDGYTF
d_gene: NA; v_gene: TRBV15; abundance: NA; j_gene: TRBJ2-5; CDR3nt: TGTGCCACCAGTAACCAGTACCAAGAGACCCAGTACTTC; CDR3aa: CATSNQYQETQYF
d_gene: TRBD1; v_gene: TRBV4-1; abundance: once; j_gene: TRBJ1-2; CDR3nt: TGCGCCAGCAGGCCCACAGGGGGAGGAGGCTACACCTTC; CDR3aa: CASRPTGGGGYTF
d_gene: NA; v_gene: TRBV2; abundance: NA; j_gene: TRBJ1-2; CDR3nt: TGTGCCAGCACGTCAGATTATGGCTACACCTTC; CDR3aa: CASTSDYGYTF
d_gene: NA; v_gene: TRBV5-1; abundance: NA; j_gene: TRBJ1-4; CDR3nt: TGCGCCAGCAGCGGGAGCCTGGAAACTAATGAAAAACTGTTTTTT; CDR3aa: CASSGSLETNEKLFF
d_gene: TRBD1; v_gene: TRBV7-9; abundance: NA; j_gene: TRBJ1-1; CDR3nt: TGTGCCAGCACCTACATACAGGGGAGGACTGAAGCTTTCTTT; CDR3aa: CASTYIQGRTEAFF
d_gene: NA; v_gene: TRBV10-3; abundance: NA; j_gene: TRBJ1-1; CDR3nt: TGTGCCATCAGACAACCGAGCGGGATTACTGAAGCTTTCTTT; CDR3aa: CAIRQPSGITEAFF
d_gene: TRBD2; v_gene: TRBV30; abundance: NA; j_gene: TRBJ2-1; CDR3nt: TGTGCCTGCCCTCCGGGCGGACTAGCGGGAGTTCGGGACAATGAGCAGTTCTTC; CDR3aa: CACPPGGLAGVRDNEQFF
d_gene: NA; v_gene: TRBV6-6; abundance: few; j_gene: TRBJ2-7; CDR3nt: TGTGCCAGCAGTTACCCAGACATCACCTACGAGCAGTACTTC; CDR3aa: CASSYPDITYEQYF